The clone carrying this T cell receptor (beta chain) was counted a single time. Its matching antigen is unknown. Following RNA extraction, reverse transcription yielded cDNA that acted as the sequencing template. The data were produced by immunoSEQ multiplex PCR, yet TCRdb's version contains in-frame clones alone and is incomplete. In the table there are about 200,000 clones, approximately 53% of which are singletons. The data derive from a study of CD8+ T cells in alopecia areata. Per germline, CDR1 SGHVS and CDR2 FQNEAQ. This CDR3 is 14 amino acids long. Trimming left V 3 bases short and J 7 bases short, with 13 bases between. General study points: Sequencing of scalp samples also captures resident alphabeta T cells of normal skin.

This chain connects TRBV7-8 to TRBJ2-1; TRBD1 or TRBD2 may be the D gene (5 bases each). Sequencing input: CD8+ T cells sorted from blood. The sequence derives from a human donor in good health. In DNA, the CDR3 is TGTGCCAGCAGCTTCTCCTACGAGGGGAATGAGCAGTTCTTC. This encodes CASSFSYEGNEQFF.